This TCR beta chain was sequenced in a study of cytomegalovirus exposure and HLA in healthy donors. Vbeta (60) and Jbeta (13) primers were used in the PCR. This table comes from immunoSEQ multiplex PCR, and its TCRdb copy is limited to in-frame clones, with some not included. The data contain fewer than 150,000 clones, 70% to 85% of them seen just once; the ten biggest clones take up just under 2.5%. Whole-study findings and limits: HLA restriction was apparent for most CMV-associated TCR beta chains in a later analysis. Later on, an analysis found that several of the most significant clusters appeared to be linked to common viral pathogens, which included parvovirus B19.

The V gene lost 6 bases and the J gene lost 3 bases, with 9 bases spanning the gap. This CDR3 has 14 residues. Germline V gives CDR1 ENHRY, CDR2 SYGVKD. In regard to this clone: The antigen remains unidentified.

The TCR originated in a young woman in good health and CMV-seronegative. The chain carries TRBV10-3 and TRBJ1-6; TRBD1 is a possible D gene (5 bases). Sequencing input: PBMCs. This CDR3 reads CAISRADYNSPLHF. CDR3 nucleotide sequence: TGTGCCATCAGCAGGGCAGACTATAATTCACCCCTCCACTTT.